This is a list of T cell receptor beta chains from one sample in a study of Ad26.COV2.S vaccination and SARS-CoV-2 variants. Sequencing was performed with immunoSEQ multiplex PCR; in TCRdb, only in-frame clones are kept and a portion is missing. Seen here are around 300,000 clones, almost 90% observed once, and the top ten hold around 5.5%. This sample comprised peripheral blood, obtained in a trial of Ad26.COV2.S vaccine versus placebo. These TCRs come from a person between 18 and 65 years old who received the Ad26.COV2.S COVID-19 vaccine or a placebo. Both conserved end residues are part of each CDR3. The D gene is left open where the match is weak. A row's size may be missing; if present it is once, few, many or a size class.

D,size,J,V,CDR3,DNA
-,-,TRBJ1-1,TRBV9,CASSVVSGWKKNFF,TGTGCCAGCAGCGTAGTTTCGGGTTGGAAGAAGAATTTCTTT
TRBD2,-,TRBJ2-6,TRBV6-1,CASREMLAGVVSGANVLTF,TGTGCCAGCAGGGAAATGCTAGCGGGGGTTGTCTCTGGGGCCAACGTCCTGACTTTC
TRBD2,-,TRBJ2-2,TRBV7-4,CASSQRDGRWTGELFF,TGTGCCAGCAGCCAGAGGGACGGGAGGTGGACCGGGGAGCTGTTTTTT
-,-,TRBJ2-3,TRBV10-3,CAISGGVTSVGDTQYF,TGTGCCATCAGTGGAGGGGTCACTTCAGTTGGAGATACGCAGTATTTT
-,-,TRBJ2-3,TRBV27,CASTGLFTDTQYF,TGTGCCAGCACTGGACTATTCACAGATACGCAGTATTTT
-,-,TRBJ2-1,TRBV15,CATSRDVIGVDNEQFF,TGTGCCACCAGCAGAGACGTGATCGGGGTTGACAATGAGCAGTTCTTC
-,-,TRBJ1-1,TRBV5-6,CASSLVQGVYTEAFF,TGTGCCAGCAGCTTGGTCCAGGGTGTGTACACTGAAGCTTTCTTT
-,few,TRBJ1-5,TRBV14,CASSRRGQPQHF,TGTGCCAGCAGCCGCCGGGGTCAGCCCCAGCATTTT
-,few,TRBJ1-2,TRBV12-3/TRBV12-4,CASSLGTNYGYTF,TGTGCCAGCAGTTTGGGGACAAATTATGGCTACACCTTC
-,-,TRBJ2-5,TRBV6-2/TRBV6-3,CASSSYFGRSQETQYF,TGTGCCAGCAGTTCCTACTTCGGCAGGAGCCAAGAGACCCAGTACTTC
-,-,TRBJ2-1,TRBV21-1,CASSKGAGEQFF,TGTGCCAGCAGCAAAGGGGCGGGGGAGCAGTTCTTC
-,few,TRBJ1-4,TRBV19,CASSSRQVEKLFF,TGTGCCAGTAGTTCCCGACAGGTTGAAAAACTGTTTTTT
-,-,TRBJ1-1,TRBV6-5,CASSFYGQPNTEAFF,TGTGCCAGCAGTTTCTACGGACAGCCAAACACTGAAGCTTTCTTT
-,once,TRBJ2-7,TRBV5-1,CASSLPGIAYEQYF,TGCGCCAGCAGCTTGCCCGGGATCGCCTACGAGCAGTACTTC
TRBD1,-,TRBJ1-1,TRBV27,CASSLYSTTGLNTEAFF,TGTGCCAGCAGTTTATACTCCACGACAGGGCTTAACACTGAAGCTTTCTTT